This T cell receptor beta chain came from a study of blood T cell repertoires in COVID-19. Study-level information: Sample material is recorded as cDNA or gDNA derived from T cells, B-cell-depleted T cells, or PBMCs.

In the source study's methods: Estimates of nucleated cell counts were drawn from the amplification of reference gene primers. Libraries were prepared by immunoSEQ multiplex PCR; TCRdb keeps only in-frame clonotypes and omits some of them. Clonal size and the V and J genes are those of that table, whereas D and trimming came from the DNA. The top ten hold approximately 1.3% of the sample, which has 84,000 or so clones, 82% seen once. The sequence was collected from a woman of 80 years or more with acute or convalescent COVID-19. The sequencing input was peripheral blood.

The CDR3 DNA is TGTGCCAGCAGTTCCCCCGGGGACAGGGCTATCTCTGAAGCTTTCTTT. Protein sequence: CASSSPGDRAISEAFF. V usage is TRBV27 and J usage is TRBJ1-1; 9 bases are shared with TRBD1. CDR1 MNHEY and CDR2 SMNVEV come from the germline V gene (reference sequence). Trimming cost V 4 bases and J 6 bases; bases outside gene matches: 12. CDR3 length: 16 amino acids.